The rows below give T cell receptor beta chains drawn from one sample of a study of blood T cell repertoires in COVID-19. The protocol was immunoSEQ multiplex PCR, while the TCRdb copy is restricted to in-frame clones and leaves out a portion. This table has 250,000 to 350,000 clones, around 86% appearing once. The sample comprised peripheral blood. The receptor source for this set is a woman aged 40 to 50 who had recovered from COVID-19. Each CDR3 is given with its conserved first and last residue. Fields, in order: D gene, V gene, clone size, J gene, CDR3 protein, CDR3 DNA. D genes are given only for firm matches. Clone sizes are given selectively: once, few, many, or a class where the clone is expanded.

>.|TRBV2|.|TRBJ2-1
CASSPKRSSYNEQFF
TGTGCCAGCAGTCCAAAACGCAGCTCCTACAATGAGCAGTTCTTC
>.|TRBV5-1|once|TRBJ2-7
CASSFGVNYEQYF
TGCGCCAGCAGCTTCGGGGTCAACTACGAGCAGTACTTC
>TRBD2|TRBV7-7|once|TRBJ2-1
CASSSGTNHNEQFF
TGTGCTAGCAGCTCCGGGACTAACCACAATGAGCAGTTCTTC
>.|TRBV6-5|.|TRBJ2-2
CASSYPLGPGTGELFF
TGTGCCAGCAGTTACCCCCTGGGGCCTGGCACCGGGGAGCTGTTTTTT
>TRBD1|TRBV19|.|TRBJ2-4
CASSMVGGAPGNIQYF
TGTGCCAGTAGTATGGTAGGGGGCGCCCCGGGAAACATTCAGTACTTC
>.|TRBV2|.|TRBJ2-3
CASARESTDTQYF
TGTGCCAGCGCCCGGGAGAGCACAGATACGCAGTATTTT
>.|TRBV5-1|.|TRBJ1-2
CASSTTGNYGYTF
TGCGCCAGCAGCACTACAGGGAACTATGGCTACACCTTC
>.|TRBV18|.|TRBJ2-1
CASSPTLPRYGESEQFF
TGTGCCAGCTCACCAACTCTTCCCCGGTACGGGGAGAGTGAGCAGTTCTTC
>.|TRBV28|.|TRBJ2-5
CASSLNRGAGEETQYF
TGTGCCAGCAGTCTAAACCGGGGGGCCGGGGAGGAGACCCAGTACTTC
>TRBD2|TRBV19|once|TRBJ2-1
CASSGGLAGLYNEQFF
TGTGCCAGTAGTGGGGGCCTAGCGGGACTCTACAATGAGCAGTTCTTC
>TRBD1|TRBV11-2|once|TRBJ2-5
CASSLVGRGSETQYF
TGTGCCAGCAGCTTAGTAGGCAGGGGGAGCGAGACCCAGTACTTC
>.|TRBV29-1|.|TRBJ2-1
CSVEVSRGEQFF
TGCAGCGTTGAAGTTTCTCGGGGTGAGCAGTTCTTC
>TRBD2|TRBV5-1|.|TRBJ2-2
CASSFWPLAGDTTGELFF
TGCGCCAGCAGCTTTTGGCCTCTAGCGGGTGATACCACCGGGGAGCTGTTTTTT
>TRBD2|TRBV10-3|.|TRBJ2-3
CAVRQGTSGSTDTQYF
TGTGCCGTAAGACAGGGGACTAGCGGGAGCACAGATACGCAGTATTTT
>.|TRBV19|.|TRBJ2-3
CASSIGGDSAGTQYF
TGTGCCAGTAGTATAGGGGGGGACTCCGCGGGAACGCAGTATTTT
>TRBD1|TRBV5-1|.|TRBJ2-7
CASSLAIGQGVHEQYF
TGCGCCAGCAGCTTGGCCATCGGACAGGGGGTTCACGAGCAGTACTTC